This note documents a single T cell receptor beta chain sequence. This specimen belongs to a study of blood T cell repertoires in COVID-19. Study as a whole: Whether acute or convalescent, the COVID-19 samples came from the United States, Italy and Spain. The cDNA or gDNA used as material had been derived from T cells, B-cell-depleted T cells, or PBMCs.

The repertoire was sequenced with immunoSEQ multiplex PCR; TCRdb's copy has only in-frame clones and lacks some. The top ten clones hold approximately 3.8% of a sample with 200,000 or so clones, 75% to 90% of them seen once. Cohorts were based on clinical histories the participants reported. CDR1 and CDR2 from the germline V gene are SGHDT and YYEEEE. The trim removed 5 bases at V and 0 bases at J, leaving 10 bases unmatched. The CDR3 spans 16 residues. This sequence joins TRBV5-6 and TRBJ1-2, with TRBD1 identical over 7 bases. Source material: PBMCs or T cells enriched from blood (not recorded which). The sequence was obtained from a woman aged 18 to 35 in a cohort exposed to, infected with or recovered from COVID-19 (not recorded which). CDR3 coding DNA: TGTGCCAGCAGGAGACAGGGCGCAGATTCTAACTATGGCTACACCTTC. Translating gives CASRRQGADSNYGYTF.